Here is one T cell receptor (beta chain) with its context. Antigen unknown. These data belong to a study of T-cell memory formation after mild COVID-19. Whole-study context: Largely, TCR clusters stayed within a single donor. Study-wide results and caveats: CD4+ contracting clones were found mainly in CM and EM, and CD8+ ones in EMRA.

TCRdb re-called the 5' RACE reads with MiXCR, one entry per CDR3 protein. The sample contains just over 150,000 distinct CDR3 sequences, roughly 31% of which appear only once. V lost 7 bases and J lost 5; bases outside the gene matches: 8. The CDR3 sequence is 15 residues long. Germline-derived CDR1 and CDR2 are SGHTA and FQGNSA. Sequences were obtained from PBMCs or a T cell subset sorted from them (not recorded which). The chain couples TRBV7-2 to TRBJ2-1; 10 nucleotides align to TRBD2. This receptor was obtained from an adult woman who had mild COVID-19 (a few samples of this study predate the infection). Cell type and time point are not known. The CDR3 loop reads CASTAPSGSNNEQFF. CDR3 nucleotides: TGTGCCAGCACGGCCCCTAGCGGGAGCAACAATGAGCAGTTCTTC.